The 13 T cell receptor beta chains given below trace back to one sample, sequenced in a study of cytomegalovirus exposure and HLA in healthy donors. PCR was performed using 60 Vbeta and 13 Jbeta primers. Sequencing used immunoSEQ multiplex PCR; TCRdb keeps in-frame clones, though not all of them. In the table there are under 200,000 clones, 70% to 80% of which are singletons. The sequencing input was PBMCs. Receptor source: a woman between 45 and 60 years old in good health and CMV-seronegative.

CDR3 protein: CASSVSVNTEAFF. The CDR3 DNA reads as TGTGCCAGCTCGGTCAGCGTGAACACTGAAGCTTTCTTT. The rearrangement links TRBV7-9 to TRBJ1-1; D remains unclear. The CDR3 length is 13 residues. Germline V lookup: CDR1 SEHNR, CDR2 FQNEAQ (reference sequence). Trimming cost V 8 bases and J 0 bases, with 10 bases left between them.

V and J are TRBV5-8 and TRBJ1-4, with D uncertain. Trimming removed 0 bases from V and 3 bases from J, with 9 bases in between. The CDR3 consists of 15 residues. The germline CDR1 and CDR2 sequences are SGHTS and YDEGEE. In DNA, the CDR3 is TGTGCCAGCAGCTTGGCGGGGTGGGCTAATGAAAAACTGTTTTTT. Amino acids: CASSLAGWANEKLFF.

The chain recombines TRBV28 with TRBJ2-1, with 8 bases that match TRBD1. The CDR3 is 15 amino acids. Germline V gene lookup returns CDR1 MDHEN and CDR2 SYDVKM. The V gene end was trimmed by 3 bases and the J gene end by 4 bases; junction bases not matched to a gene: 5. Written as DNA, the CDR3 is TGTGCCAGCAGTTTTGGACAGGGTTTATACAATGAGCAGTTCTTC. Amino acid sequence: CASSFGQGLYNEQFF.

As to this clone: Relative to the germline gene, one junction end is altered; a read error may explain this. The gene calls are TRBV7-9 and TRBJ1-2; D not resolved. CDR3 length equals 12 residues. Germline V gene sequence: CDR1 SEHNR, CDR2 FQNEAQ (reference sequence). The CDR3 here is CSSSPDTYGYTF. The CDR3 DNA sequence: TGTTCCAGCAGCCCCGACACTTATGGCTACACCTTC. The full variable domain, its missing parts supplied by reference TRBV7-9 and TRBJ1-2, is DTGVSQNPRHKITKRGQNVTFRCDPISEHNRLYWYRQTLGQGPEFLTYFQNEAQLEKSRLLSDRFSAERPKGSFSTLEIQRTEQGDSAMYLCSSSPDTYGYTFGSGTRLTVV.

The rearrangement links TRBV30 to TRBJ2-1; TRBD1 aligns across 10 bases. From germline, CDR1 is GTSNPN and CDR2 SVGIG (reference sequence). The CDR3 consists of 15 residues. Trimming at V came to 1 base and at J to 2 bases, leaving 2 bases not matched to a gene. CDR3 sequence: CAWSGDRGTYNEQFF. The CDR3 coding sequence is TGTGCCTGGAGTGGGGACAGGGGCACCTACAATGAGCAGTTCTTC.

V is TRBV10-1 and J is TRBJ1-6; 9 nucleotides agree with TRBD1. The CDR3 is made up of 14 amino acids. Germline CDR1 is WNHNN and CDR2 is SYGVQD (reference sequence). V shed 3 bases and J 9 bases; nucleotides not matched to a gene: 3. Written as DNA, the CDR3 is TGCGCCAGCAGTGAAACAGGGGGCGTTTCACCCCTCCACTTT. This sequence encodes CASSETGGVSPLHF.

This rearrangement joins TRBV4-3 to TRBJ1-6; a weak D match, TRBD1 (6 bases). Germline V gives CDR1 LGHNA, CDR2 YSLEER. This CDR3 has 15 residues. V lost 0 bases and J 14 bases, leaving 17 bases between the germline ends. The CDR3 DNA reads TGCGCCAGCAGCCAAGACACAGCACCTCAGGGGACCCTCCACTTT. It encodes CASSQDTAPQGTLHF.

This chain links TRBV6-1 with TRBJ2-7; 7 nucleotides align to TRBD2. J lost 4 bases, V lost 7 bases, and 10 bases had no gene match. This CDR3 is 14 amino acids long. The germline V gene encodes CDR1 MNHNS and CDR2 SASEGT. The CDR3 reads CASNVPGLKYEQYF. CDR3 sequence (DNA): TGTGCCAGCAATGTACCGGGACTAAAATACGAGCAGTACTTC.

The chain employs TRBV16 and TRBJ2-2, with a possible D match to TRBD2 (6 bases). The ends were cut back, 2 bases at V and 5 bases at J, with 6 bases in the middle. The CDR3 consists of 13 residues. The V gene's germline CDR1 is KGHSY and CDR2 FQNENV. CDR3 region: CASSQGRTGELFF. In DNA form, the CDR3 reads TGTGCCAGCAGCCAAGGGAGGACCGGGGAGCTGTTTTTT.

About this clone: One junction end does not reproduce the germline sequence, and a read error may be involved. CDR3 nucleotides: TGTTCCAGCAGCTTAGCCGACAGGGGGGGATCCGGTGAGCAGTTCTTC. Encoded protein: CSSSLADRGGSGEQFF. The V gene is TRBV7-9, the J gene TRBJ2-1, with 9 nucleotides matching TRBD1. The CDR3 spans 16 residues. Germline V gene sequence: CDR1 SEHNR, CDR2 FQNEAQ (reference sequence).

The CDR3 is CASSQVTGAGANVLTF. The DNA of the CDR3 is TGCGCCAGCAGCCAAGTGACAGGGGCTGGGGCCAACGTCCTGACTTTC. J is TRBJ2-6 and V is TRBV4-3; TRBD1 matches at 8 bases. The V and J ends lost 1 base and 2 bases, in that order; junction bases with no gene match: 1. The germline gives CDR1 LGHNA, CDR2 YSLEER. This CDR3 has 16 residues.

This clone occurred many times. The rearrangement joins TRBV2 to TRBJ1-1; 8 bases are a match to TRBD1. Germline CDR1 SNHLY, CDR2 FYNNEI. With 6 bases clipped from V and 8 bases from J, the junction kept 8 bases outside the gene matches. There are 13 residues in the CDR3. DNA of the CDR3: TGTGCCAGCAGCCCCCCGGACAGGGCAGAAGCTTTCTTT. This gives the protein CASSPPDRAEAFF.

The rearrangement links TRBV19 to TRBJ2-3; 9 bases map to TRBD2. J lost 2 bases, V lost 4 bases, and 16 bases had no gene match. This CDR3 is built from 19 residues. CDR1 is LNHDA and CDR2 is SQIVND in the germline V gene (reference sequence). CDR3 sequence (DNA): TGTGCCAGTAGTACCGCGGGGGGGACCCCCGTTCGGTACACAGATACGCAGTATTTT. Translation: CASSTAGGTPVRYTDTQYF.